This T cell receptor (beta chain) was identified in a study of vaccination and CD4 T cells after COVID-19. The wider study: Two-dose vaccination with either BNT162b2 or mRNA-1273 was given to participants. Post-COVID sampling occurred a median around 100 days after diagnosis (range 35 to 161). Each of the control cultures got a CEFX pool, an HIV-1 Nef pool, or no peptide. Study results and limitations: Within convalescent individuals, 304 out of 307 vaccine-specific clones proved to be spike mono-reactive.

The Oncomine TCR Beta short-read assay generated sequence data from the DNA of cultured CD4+ T cells. TCRdb re-analysed the PCR reads in MiXCR, keeping a single row per CDR3 protein. The top ten clones hold approximately 8% of a sample with roughly 18,000 distinct CDR3 sequences, approximately 60% of them seen once. The J segment lost 5 bases and the V segment lost 4 bases, leaving 8 bases of the junction unmatched. The length of the CDR3 is 14 residues. The germline V gene has CDR1 DFQATT and CDR2 SNEGSKA (reference sequence). The treatment is: approximately 9-day PBMC culture with coronavirus spike peptide pools or control peptides (ViraFEST assay). This clonotype was found once. Its matching antigen is unknown.

The TCR comes from a human donor who had recovered from COVID-19. The chain couples TRBV20-1 to TRBJ1-2; 9 nucleotides line up with TRBD1. The sample comprised CD4+ T cells from blood, cultured in vitro. CDR3 coding DNA: TGCAGTGCTACTGCCGGGACAGGGAAGTATGGCTACACCTTC. Translation gives CSATAGTGKYGYTF.